The present entry profiles one TCR beta chain with its context. The antigen it recognizes is unknown. Nothing much larger sits one base from this clone, and base qualities are not available. V is pruned by 6 bases and J by 5 bases, leaving 6 bases of the junction without a gene match. From the germline V gene, CDR1 is SNHLY and CDR2 is FYNNEI. The CDR3 runs 13 residues from the cysteine to the phenylalanine. The entry retains the CDR3 DNA only, 39 bases that are in frame from base 1. The data stem from a study of beta chain features in type 1 diabetes (dated by TCRdb to between 2017 and 2018). For the study in its entirety: No differences in mean age, gender distribution, total cell number or subset yield were found between patients and healthy donors. The study compared the TCRB repertoires of sorted circulating CD4+ T cell subsets in recently diagnosed type 1 diabetes patients with those in matched healthy donors. Whereas all 28 donors provided naive and central memory subsets, regulatory and stem cell-like memory subsets were isolated from just 8 patients and about 8 healthy donors. A total of around 100 million sorted cells were examined across all samples, and RNA yield correlated strongly with the number of cells per subset.

The entire amount of isolated RNA was reverse transcribed using the High Capacity cDNA Reverse Transcription Kit, so the sequenced TCRB transcripts were expressed ones. Naive, central memory and regulatory T cell samples underwent deep immunoSEQ sequencing, averaging roughly 3.3 million total reads per sample. Sorted cells were lysed in RLT buffer, and RNA was extracted using DNase-treated RNeasy Micro or Mini kits according to cell number. To prevent cross-contamination, each cell subset was processed individually, whereas patient and healthy donor samples were processed jointly. The immunoSEQ multiplex PCR was used to amplify TCRB sequences from cDNA, generating 87-bp fragments that spanned the CDR3 region. The amplicons were sequenced using the Illumina HiSeq platform. The original pipeline was this. Synthetic template baselines were used to correct PCR bias computationally, reads within Hamming distance 2 were collapsed, and singletons that could not be merged were discarded. Reads were aligned to IMGT to assign V, D and J genes, CDR3 length, and insertions or deletions at six rearrangement sites. Clonotype counts were normalized to sorted cell number within each subset before computing true diversity and Gini coefficients with the tcR R package. The overlap coefficient, calculated on TCRB nucleotide sequences, was used to quantify repertoire sharing. In its TCRdb copy, this immuneACCESS table keeps in-frame sequences only and misses some clones. Where compared with another copy, unresolved V genes explain less than half of these, and the others have no known cause. Clone size and the V and J calls come from that table; the DNA yielded D and trimming. The sample has about 120,000 clones on record, less than 20% of them singletons. The top ten clones comprise roughly 2.5% of the sample.

The paper's findings and limits, for the study overall: Shorter templates might be favored by PCR, yet because patient and control samples were amplified and corrected together, any such skew would affect both groups equally. Naive, central memory and regulatory TCRB repertoires appeared to be more similar among patients than among healthy donors. Patients with type 1 diabetes made fewer insertions and deleted more nucleotides at VDJ recombination sites, implying thymic rearrangement abnormalities. A moderate but significant shortening of TCRB CDR3 length was observed in type 1 diabetes patients in all four CD4+ subsets. Because cDNA was sequenced instead of genomic DNA, highly expressing activated cells could be over-represented, though the groups showed no difference in activation or CD3 levels. Only small numbers of individuals were included in the HLA sub-analyses, which left unresolved whether HLA type had any influence on TCRB rearrangement.

A single peripheral blood draw of about 116 mL on average was collected from each donor into heparinised tubes. Using a panel that included CD45RO, CCR7, CD25, CD127, CD95 and CD27, naive, central memory, regulatory and stem cell-like memory CD4+ T cells were sorted on a BD FACSAria II. All sorted populations exceeded 95% purity. PBMCs were separated immediately by Lymphoprep density gradient centrifugation and were stained directly, without being cultured. So that batch effects would be minimized, each experiment stained and sorted samples in pairs, pairing one healthy donor with one patient. Rearrangement joined TRBV2 to TRBJ1-2, with 7 junctional bases fitting TRBD1. The sequence was collected from a man aged 30 to 39 with type 1 diabetes. Sequenced sample: central memory CD4+ T cells from blood. The CDR3 here reads CASRPGTAYGYTF. The DNA is TGTGCCAGCAGGCCCGGGACAGCTTATGGCTACACCTTC. With the rest looked up from the reference TRBV2 and TRBJ1-2 genes rather than sequenced, the full variable domain is EPEVTQTPSHQVTQMGQEVILRCVPISNHLYFYWYRQILGQKVEFLVSFYNNEISEKSEIFDDQFSVERPDGSNFTLKIRSTKLEDSAMYFCASRPGTAYGYTFGSGTRLTVV.